Below, 31 T cell receptor beta chains from the same sample are listed, as sequenced in a study of vaccination and CD4 T cells after COVID-19. What these receptors recognize is not known. An Oncomine TCR Beta short-read assay was used to sequence the DNA from cultured CD4+ T cells. TCRdb re-analysed the PCR reads in MiXCR, keeping a single row per CDR3 protein. The sample shows roughly 14,000 distinct CDR3 sequences, 35% to 50% of them seen only once. Treatment indicated: approximately nine-day PBMC culture with coronavirus spike peptide pools or control peptides (ViraFEST assay). The material was CD4+ T cells from blood, cultured in vitro, obtained before SARS-CoV-2 vaccination. Receptors originate from a human donor who had recovered from COVID-19.

This chain connects TRBV10-3 to TRBJ2-1; TRBD2 matches at 10 bases. The CDR3 has 17 amino acids. V was pared by 2 bases and J by 6 bases, with 10 bases of the junction left unmatched. The V gene's germline CDR1 is ENHRY and CDR2 SYGVKD. The CDR3, as DNA: TGTGCCATCAGTGAGCCCCTTCTAGCGGGAGAGGTCAATGAGCAGTTCTTC. As protein: CAISEPLLAGEVNEQFF.

The chain carries TRBV27 and TRBJ2-2, with TRBD1 matching over 10 bases. The J segment lost 5 bases and the V segment lost 3 bases, leaving 9 bases of the junction unmatched. CDR3 length equals 17 residues. The germline gives CDR1 MNHEY, CDR2 SMNVEV (reference sequence). CDR3 DNA sequence: TGTGCCAGCAGTTTCAATACCCCGGACAGGGGGACCGGGGAGCTGTTTTTT. It yields the protein CASSFNTPDRGTGELFF.

This clonotype was seen a handful of times. The V gene is TRBV7-2, the J gene TRBJ2-7; 7 bases match TRBD1. This CDR3 is 14 amino acids long. With V trimmed by 5 bases and J by 0 bases, 4 bases remained unmatched. Germline loops: CDR1 SGHTA, CDR2 FQGNSA. CDR3 loop: CASSQDRSSYEQYF. DNA of the CDR3: TGTGCCAGCAGCCAGGACAGGAGCTCCTACGAGCAGTACTTC. Full variable domain (remainder filled in from reference TRBV7-2 and TRBJ2-7): GAGVSQSPSNKVTEKGKDVELRCDPISGHTALYWYRQSLGQGLEFLIYFQGNSAPDKSGLPSDRFSAERTGGSVSTLTIQRTQQEDSAVYLCASSQDRSSYEQYFGPGTRLTVT.

V and J are TRBV27 and TRBJ2-3; D possibly corresponds to TRBD2 (6 bases). The ends were cut back, 3 bases at V and 5 bases at J, with 12 bases in the middle. The CDR3 is 14 residues long. Germline loops: CDR1 MNHEY, CDR2 SMNVEV (reference sequence). The CDR3 sequence is CASSFRAGGDTQYF. In nucleotides, the CDR3 is TGTGCCAGCAGTTTCCGAGCGGGTGGAGATACGCAGTATTTT.

This clonotype was counted only a few times. The chain links TRBV5-4 to TRBJ2-7; D is undetermined. The V end was cut by 1 base, the J end by 0 bases, with 5 bases between. The length of the CDR3 is 13 residues. The germline CDR1 and CDR2 sequences are SGHNT and YYREEE (reference sequence). CDR3 nucleotide sequence: TGTGCCAGCAGCTTGCCCGACTCCTACGAGCAGTACTTC. Translated, it gives CASSLPDSYEQYF.

This clonotype was counted only a few times. The rearrangement uses TRBV25-1 and TRBJ1-2; D might be TRBD1 (5 bases). Trimming cost V 4 bases and J 8 bases, with 8 bases left between them. This CDR3 is built from 11 residues. Germline values: CDR1 MGHDK, CDR2 SYGVNS. The CDR3, as DNA: TGTGCCAGCAGTGGGGGGTCGGGCTACACCTTC. It encodes CASSGGSGYTF.

This chain uses TRBV28 with TRBJ2-4; 8 nucleotides line up with TRBD1. Trimming at V came to 8 bases and at J to 1 base, leaving 13 bases not matched to a gene. CDR1 and CDR2 (germline): MDHEN, SYDVKM. The CDR3 loop spans 17 amino acids. This CDR3 reads CASGLPGQGAAKNIQYF. For the CDR3, the DNA is TGTGCCAGCGGCCTTCCCGGACAGGGTGCCGCCAAAAACATTCAGTACTTC.

V usage is TRBV20-1 and J usage is TRBJ1-1; D not certain. The germline V gene has CDR1 DFQATT and CDR2 SNEGSKA (reference sequence). CDR3 size: 8 residues. V dropped 1 base and J dropped 11 bases, with 2 bases sitting between them. CDR3 amino acids: CSARGAFF. The CDR3 DNA reads TGCAGTGCTAGAGGGGCTTTCTTT.

In its sample, this clonotype was seen once. This chain connects TRBV6-2 or TRBV6-3 to TRBJ2-3, with D perhaps matching TRBD1 (5 bases). Germline CDR1 reads MNHEY; CDR2 reads SVGEGT. V was cut by 2 bases and J by 5 bases, with 14 bases left in between. This CDR3 contains 15 residues. The CDR3 region is CASSYLGRDGDTQYF. The DNA of the CDR3 is TGTGCCAGCAGTTACCTGGGCAGGGATGGAGATACGCAGTATTTT.

The chain carries TRBV7-2 and TRBJ2-7; D may match TRBD1 or TRBD2 (6 bases each). The CDR3 is 16 amino acids. V was shortened by 1 base and J by 0 bases, with 13 bases between the two germline ends. The germline CDR1 and CDR2 sequences are SGHTA and FQGNSA. DNA for the CDR3: TGTGCCAGCAGCTTAGACGGGGGCGTTATCTCCTACGAGCAGTACTTC. Protein sequence: CASSLDGGVISYEQYF.

The V call is TRBV7-9, the J call TRBJ2-1, with TRBD1 matching over 12 bases. CDR1 and CDR2 (germline): SEHNR, FQNEAQ (reference sequence). The V and J ends lost 6 bases and 7 bases, in that order; junction bases with no gene match: 7. The CDR3 is 15 amino acids. CDR3 amino acids: CASSRPGQGANEQFF. CDR3 in DNA: TGTGCCAGCAGTAGGCCGGGACAGGGGGCTAATGAGCAGTTCTTC.

The CDR3 DNA reads TGTGCCAGTAGTATACGGGCCGGACAAGAGACCCAGTACTTC. Its translation: CASSIRAGQETQYF. The chain employs TRBV19 and TRBJ2-5; no definite D call. Germline V CDR1 and CDR2: LNHDA, SQIVND (reference sequence). V was trimmed by 2 bases and J by 2 bases, leaving 9 bases between them. This CDR3 comprises 14 residues. The complete variable domain, with remaining parts taken from reference TRBV19 and TRBJ2-5, reads DGGITQSPKYLFRKEGQNVTLSCEQNLNHDAMYWYRQDPGQGLRLIYYSQIVNDFQKGDIAEGYSVSREKKESFPLTVTSAQKNPTAFYLCASSIRAGQETQYFGPGTRLLVL.

This clonotype turned up a few times. The genes are TRBV27 and TRBJ2-6, with D perhaps matching TRBD1 (6 bases). V was trimmed by 6 bases and J by 2 bases, leaving 8 bases between them. The CDR3 consists of 14 residues. The V gene's germline CDR1 is MNHEY and CDR2 SMNVEV (reference sequence). CDR3 sequence (DNA): TGTGCCAGCAGCTCAGGGGCTGGGGCCAACGTCCTGACTTTC. Its translation: CASSSGAGANVLTF.

The rearrangement links TRBV20-1 to TRBJ1-1; D is unclear. This CDR3 is built from 14 residues. Germline V gene lookup returns CDR1 DFQATT and CDR2 SNEGSKA (reference sequence). Trimming pared 3 bases from V and 0 bases from J, leaving 11 bases between. The CDR3 loop reads CSASAQIMNTEAFF. The DNA of the CDR3 is TGCAGTGCTAGCGCACAGATAATGAACACTGAAGCTTTCTTT.

The V call is TRBV9, the J call TRBJ1-2; D unclear. From germline, CDR1 is SGDLS and CDR2 YYNGEE. This CDR3 region has 15 residues. Trimming removed 1 base at V and 3 bases at J, with 13 bases between. CDR3 nucleotides: TGTGCCAGCAGCGTAAGGTTCGGAGGTGACTATGGCTACACCTTC. This gives the protein CASSVRFGGDYGYTF.

This clonotype appeared a few times. The chain carries TRBV7-6 and TRBJ1-5; maybe TRBD1 (5 bases). The germline V gene has CDR1 SGHVS and CDR2 FNYEAQ. The CDR3 has 13 residues. V gave up 5 bases and J gave up 6 bases, with 11 bases separating them. In nucleotides, the CDR3 is TGTGCCAGCAGCCTGGGACCTGCTCAGCCCCAGCATTTT. As protein: CASSLGPAQPQHF. Supplemented by reference TRBV7-6 and TRBJ1-5, the full variable domain reads GAGVSQSPRYKVTKRGQDVALRCDPISGHVSLYWYRQALGQGPEFLTYFNYEAQQDKSGLPNDRFSAERPEGSISTLTIQRTEQRDSAMYRCASSLGPAQPQHFGDGTRLSIL.

This clonotype was counted between two and nine times. The V gene is TRBV6-1, the J gene TRBJ1-2; D perhaps matches TRBD1 (6 bases). V dropped 2 bases and J dropped 2 bases, with 12 bases sitting between them. There are 15 residues in the CDR3. CDR1 is MNHNS, CDR2 SASEGT, per germline. The CDR3 bases are TGTGCCAGCAGTGAAAGAACAGGGACCAACTATGGCTACACCTTC. Translating it yields CASSERTGTNYGYTF.

V gene TRBV20-1 combines with J gene TRBJ2-1, with TRBD1 matching over 8 bases. The CDR3 runs to 15 residues. The trim removed 0 bases at V and 7 bases at J, leaving 8 bases unmatched. Germline-derived CDR1 and CDR2 are DFQATT and SNEGSKA (reference sequence). CDR3 sequence reads: CSARDPWTGKNEQFF. In DNA, the CDR3 is TGCAGTGCTAGAGATCCCTGGACAGGGAAGAATGAGCAGTTCTTC.

The chain employs TRBV20-1 and TRBJ1-2; TRBD1 matches at 8 bases. Germline V CDR1 and CDR2: DFQATT, SNEGSKA (reference sequence). This CDR3 comprises 12 residues. V shed 2 bases, J shed 7 bases, and the junction held 3 bases outside the gene matches. The CDR3 sequence is CSARQGAVGYTF. CDR3 nucleotides: TGCAGTGCTAGACAGGGGGCGGTTGGCTACACCTTC.

V and J are TRBV6-2 or TRBV6-3 and TRBJ1-5, with 7 bases lining up with TRBD1. V dropped 6 bases and J dropped 2; count of bases not matched to a gene: 4. Germline lookup yields CDR1 MNHEY and CDR2 SVGEGT. CDR3 length: 14 residues. The CDR3, as DNA: TGTGCCAGCAGGCGGACAGGTGGCAATCAGCCCCAGCATTTT. Translation: CASRRTGGNQPQHF.

The rearrangement joins TRBV28 to TRBJ2-5, with 8 bases aligning to TRBD1. J lost 4 bases, V lost 6 bases, and 16 bases had no gene match. This CDR3 comprises 17 residues. CDR1 and CDR2 from the germline V gene are MDHEN and SYDVKM. The CDR3 loop reads CASRGHSFRGLGETQYF. The CDR3 bases are TGTGCCAGCAGAGGCCATTCATTCAGGGGGCTTGGAGAGACCCAGTACTTC.

The chain carries TRBV25-1 and TRBJ1-1; D is uncertain. The CDR3 spans 12 residues. Between the trimmed V and J ends, which lost 4 bases and 8 bases, there was a span of 11 bases. Per germline, CDR1 MGHDK and CDR2 SYGVNS. The CDR3, as DNA: TGTGCCAGCAGTGGCGACCACAGAGAAGCTTTCTTT. Encoded protein: CASSGDHREAFF. The full variable domain, its missing parts supplied by reference TRBV25-1 and TRBJ1-1, is EADIYQTPRYLVIGTGKKITLECSQTMGHDKMYWYQQDPGMELHLIHYSYGVNSTEKGDLSSESTVSRIRTEHFPLTLESARPSHTSQYLCASSGDHREAFFGQGTRLTVV.

In its sample, this clonotype was seen a few times. The chain employs TRBV5-4 and TRBJ2-3, with TRBD2 matching over 15 bases. The CDR3 has 17 residues. Germline V gene data show CDR1 as SGHNT and CDR2 as YYREEE (reference sequence). The V segment lost 3 bases and the J segment 1 base; nucleotides outside the gene matches: 3. Here the CDR3 reads CASSWGLAGGGTDTQYF. The CDR3, as DNA: TGTGCCAGCAGCTGGGGACTAGCGGGGGGAGGCACAGATACGCAGTATTTT. The full variable domain, completed using reference TRBV5-4 and TRBJ2-3, is ETGVTQSPTHLIKTRGQQVTLRCSSQSGHNTVSWYQQALGQGPQFIFQYYREEENGRGNFPPRFSGLQFPNYSSELNVNALELDDSALYLCASSWGLAGGGTDTQYFGPGTRLTVL.

The chain uses TRBV2 and TRBJ1-1; D unclear. Germline assignment: CDR1 SNHLY and CDR2 FYNNEI. The length of the CDR3 is 14 residues. V was trimmed by 3 bases and J by 1 base, leaving 9 bases between them. The DNA of the CDR3 is TGTGCCAGCAGTGAGGTGGGCAGGAACACTGAAGCTTTCTTT. Its translation is CASSEVGRNTEAFF.

The chain carries TRBV11-3 and TRBJ2-3; D remains ambiguous. The CDR3 contains 12 residues. V lost 5 bases and J lost 2, with 5 bases in between. The V gene's germline CDR1 is SGHNT and CDR2 YENEEA. CDR3 region: CASSLYTDTQYF. CDR3 bases: TGTGCCAGCAGCCTATACACAGATACGCAGTATTTT.

CDR3 in amino acids: CASSQVLGDSPLHF. The CDR3 bases are TGTGCCAGCAGCCAAGTTCTAGGGGATTCACCCCTCCACTTT. This chain connects TRBV14 to TRBJ1-6; maybe TRBD1 (5 bases). V lost 1 base and J 8 bases, leaving 9 bases between the germline ends. The CDR3 totals 14 residues. Looked up from germline, CDR1 is SGHDN and CDR2 is FVKESK. The complete variable domain, with remaining parts taken from reference TRBV14 and TRBJ1-6, reads EAGVTQFPSHSVIEKGQTVTLRCDPISGHDNLYWYRRVMGKEIKFLLHFVKESKQDESGMPNNRFLAERTGGTYSTLKVQPAELEDSGVYFCASSQVLGDSPLHFGNGTRLTVT.

The chain uses TRBV2 and TRBJ2-2, with 8 bases matching TRBD2. V gave up 6 bases and J gave up 1 base; unmatched junction bases: 4. Looked up from germline, CDR1 is SNHLY and CDR2 is FYNNEI. The CDR3 length is 15 residues. DNA of the CDR3: TGTGCCAGCAGCGTCGGGGGGGGGAACACCGGGGAGCTGTTTTTT. Its protein product is CASSVGGGNTGELFF.

V is TRBV7-9 and J is TRBJ1-1; D is undetermined. Deletions cut 5 bases from V and 0 bases from J, with 1 base between. Germline V CDR1 and CDR2: SEHNR, FQNEAQ (reference sequence). CDR3 length: 11 amino acids. In nucleotides, the CDR3 is TGTGCCAGCAGCGTGAACACTGAAGCTTTCTTT. Residues: CASSVNTEAFF.

CDR3 protein: CASSFIGRAGNGYTF. For the CDR3, the DNA is TGTGCCAGCAGTTTTATAGGCAGGGCAGGAAATGGCTACACCTTC. The J gene is TRBJ1-2, the V gene TRBV27; D might be TRBD1 (5 bases). Trimming pared 3 bases from V and 6 bases from J, leaving 17 bases between. This CDR3 is 15 amino acids long. The V gene's germline CDR1 is MNHEY and CDR2 SMNVEV (reference sequence).

The chain carries TRBV19 and TRBJ1-2; D might be TRBD1 (5 bases). The V gene lost 9 bases and the J gene lost 5 bases, with 28 bases spanning the gap. The CDR3 consists of 17 residues. CDR1 and CDR2 from the germline V gene are LNHDA and SQIVND (reference sequence). The CDR3 sequence: CASATKGRYPDLYGYTF. DNA of the CDR3: TGTGCCAGCGCGACAAAGGGACGGTACCCCGACCTATATGGCTACACCTTC.

The chain uses TRBV27 and TRBJ2-3, with 12 nucleotides matching TRBD2. The germline CDR1 and CDR2 sequences are MNHEY and SMNVEV (reference sequence). The CDR3 is 20 residues long. Trimming cost V 6 bases and J 0 bases; bases outside gene matches: 16. CDR3 nucleotides: TGTGCCAGCAGATACGGACGGACCCTAGGGACTAGCGGGAGCACAGATACGCAGTATTTT. As protein: CASRYGRTLGTSGSTDTQYF.